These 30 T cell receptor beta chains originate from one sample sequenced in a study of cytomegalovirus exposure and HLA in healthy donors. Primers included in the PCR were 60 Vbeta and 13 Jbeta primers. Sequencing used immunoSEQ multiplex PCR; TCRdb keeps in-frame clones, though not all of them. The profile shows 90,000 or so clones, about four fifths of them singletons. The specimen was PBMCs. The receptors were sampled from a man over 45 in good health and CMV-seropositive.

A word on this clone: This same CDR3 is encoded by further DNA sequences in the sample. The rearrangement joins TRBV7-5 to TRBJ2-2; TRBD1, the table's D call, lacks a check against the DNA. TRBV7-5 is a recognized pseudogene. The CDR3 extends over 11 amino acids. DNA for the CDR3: TGCGCCAGAAGCTGGGACAGCCCTCTGTTTTTT. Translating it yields CARSWDSPLFF.

CDR3 amino acids: CASSFGQAYGSYNEQFF. The CDR3, as DNA: TGTGCCAGCAGCTTCGGACAGGCTTATGGATCCTACAATGAGCAGTTCTTC. This chain connects TRBV7-3 to TRBJ2-1; 7 bases fit TRBD1. Germline V gene data show CDR1 as SGHTA and CDR2 as FQGTGA. The V gene end was trimmed by 3 bases and the J gene end by 1 base; junction bases not matched to a gene: 9. The CDR3 covers 17 residues.

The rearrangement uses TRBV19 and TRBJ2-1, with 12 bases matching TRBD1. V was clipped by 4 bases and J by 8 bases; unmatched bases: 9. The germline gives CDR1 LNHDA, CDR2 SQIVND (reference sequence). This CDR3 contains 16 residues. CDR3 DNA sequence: TGTGCCAGTAGTAACGACCCGGGACAGGGGGCTGATGAGCAGTTCTTC. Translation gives CASSNDPGQGADEQFF. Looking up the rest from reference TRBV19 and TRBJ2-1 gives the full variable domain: DGGITQSPKYLFRKEGQNVTLSCEQNLNHDAMYWYRQDPGQGLRLIYYSQIVNDFQKGDIAEGYSVSREKKESFPLTVTSAQKNPTAFYLCASSNDPGQGADEQFFGPGTRLTVL.

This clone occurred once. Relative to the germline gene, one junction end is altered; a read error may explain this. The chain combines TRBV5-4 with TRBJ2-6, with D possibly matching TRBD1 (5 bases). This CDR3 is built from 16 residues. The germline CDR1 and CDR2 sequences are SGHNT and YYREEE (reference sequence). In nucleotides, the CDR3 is TGTGCCAGCAGCTTGGTTCCCGACTCTGGGGCCAACGGCCTGACTTTC. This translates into CASSLVPDSGANGLTF.

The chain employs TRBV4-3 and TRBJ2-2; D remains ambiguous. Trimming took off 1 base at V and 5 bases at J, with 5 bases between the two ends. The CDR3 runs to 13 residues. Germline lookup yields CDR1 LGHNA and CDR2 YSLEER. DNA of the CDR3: TGCGCCAGCAGCCAAGTTCCTACCGGGGAGCTGTTTTTT. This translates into CASSQVPTGELFF.

This chain's CDR3 is CASSLEGLFEQFF. CDR3 coding DNA: TGTGCCAGCAGCTTAGAGGGACTTTTCGAGCAGTTCTTC. This chain joins TRBV7-2 and TRBJ2-1; possibly TRBD2 for D (6 bases). Trimming took 1 base from V and 10 from J, leaving 11 bases between them. The CDR3 spans 13 residues. Germline V gene data show CDR1 as SGHTA and CDR2 as FQGNSA.

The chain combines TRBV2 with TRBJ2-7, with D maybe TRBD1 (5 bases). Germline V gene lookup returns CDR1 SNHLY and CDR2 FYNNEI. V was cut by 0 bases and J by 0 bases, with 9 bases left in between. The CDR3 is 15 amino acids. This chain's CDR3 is CASSEAGQLSYEQYF. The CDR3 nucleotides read TGTGCCAGCAGTGAAGCTGGACAACTCTCCTACGAGCAGTACTTC.

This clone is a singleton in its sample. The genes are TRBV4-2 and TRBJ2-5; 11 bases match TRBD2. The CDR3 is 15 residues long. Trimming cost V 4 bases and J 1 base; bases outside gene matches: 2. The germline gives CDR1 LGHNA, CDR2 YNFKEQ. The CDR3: CASSPGTSGQETQYF. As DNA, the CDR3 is TGTGCCAGCAGCCCAGGGACTAGCGGCCAAGAGACCCAGTACTTC.

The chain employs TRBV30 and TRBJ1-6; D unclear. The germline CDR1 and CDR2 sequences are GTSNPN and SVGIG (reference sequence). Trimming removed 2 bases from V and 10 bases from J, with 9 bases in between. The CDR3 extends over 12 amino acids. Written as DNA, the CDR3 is TGTGCCTGGAGTCCGGGAAACTCACCCCTCCACTTT. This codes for CAWSPGNSPLHF.

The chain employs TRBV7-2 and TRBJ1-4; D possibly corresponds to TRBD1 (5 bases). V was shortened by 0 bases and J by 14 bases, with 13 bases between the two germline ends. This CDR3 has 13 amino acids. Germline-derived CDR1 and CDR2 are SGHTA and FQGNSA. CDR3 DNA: TGTGCCAGCAGCTTAGCGGGGGGATCTATGCTGTTTTTT. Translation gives CASSLAGGSMLFF.

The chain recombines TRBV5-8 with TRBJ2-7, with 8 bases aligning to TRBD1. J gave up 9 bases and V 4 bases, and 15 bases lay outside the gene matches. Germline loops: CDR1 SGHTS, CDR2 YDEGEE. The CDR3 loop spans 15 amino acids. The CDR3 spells CASSHRQGAPLRQYF. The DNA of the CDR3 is TGTGCCAGCAGCCACCGGCAGGGGGCCCCTCTACGGCAGTACTTC.

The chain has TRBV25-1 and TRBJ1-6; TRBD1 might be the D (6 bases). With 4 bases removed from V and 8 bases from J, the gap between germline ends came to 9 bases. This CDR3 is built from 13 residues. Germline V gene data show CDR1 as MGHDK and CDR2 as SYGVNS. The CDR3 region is CASSGQGYSPLHF. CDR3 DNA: TGTGCCAGCAGTGGCCAGGGGTATTCACCCCTCCACTTT. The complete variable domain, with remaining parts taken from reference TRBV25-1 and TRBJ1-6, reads EADIYQTPRYLVIGTGKKITLECSQTMGHDKMYWYQQDPGMELHLIHYSYGVNSTEKGDLSSESTVSRIRTEHFPLTLESARPSHTSQYLCASSGQGYSPLHFGNGTRLTVT.

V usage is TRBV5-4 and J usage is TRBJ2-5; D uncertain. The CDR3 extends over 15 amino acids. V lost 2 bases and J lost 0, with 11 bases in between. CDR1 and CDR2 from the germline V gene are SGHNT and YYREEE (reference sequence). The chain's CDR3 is CASSLLNYYQETQYF. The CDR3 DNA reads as TGTGCCAGCAGCTTATTGAACTATTACCAAGAGACCCAGTACTTC.

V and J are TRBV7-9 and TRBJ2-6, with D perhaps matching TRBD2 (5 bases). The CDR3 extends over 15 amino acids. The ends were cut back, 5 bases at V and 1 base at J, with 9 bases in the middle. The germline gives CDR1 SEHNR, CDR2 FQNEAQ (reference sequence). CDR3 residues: CASSTGESGANVLTF. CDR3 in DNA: TGTGCCAGCAGCACCGGGGAATCTGGGGCCAACGTCCTGACTTTC.

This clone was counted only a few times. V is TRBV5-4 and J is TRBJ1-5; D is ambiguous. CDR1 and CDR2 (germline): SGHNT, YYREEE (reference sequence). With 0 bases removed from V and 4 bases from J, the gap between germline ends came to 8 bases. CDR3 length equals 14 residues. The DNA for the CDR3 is TGTGCCAGCAGCTTGGACGGGATGAATCAGCCCCAGCATTTT. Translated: CASSLDGMNQPQHF. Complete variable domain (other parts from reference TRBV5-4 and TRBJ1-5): ETGVTQSPTHLIKTRGQQVTLRCSSQSGHNTVSWYQQALGQGPQFIFQYYREEENGRGNFPPRFSGLQFPNYSSELNVNALELDDSALYLCASSLDGMNQPQHFGDGTRLSIL.

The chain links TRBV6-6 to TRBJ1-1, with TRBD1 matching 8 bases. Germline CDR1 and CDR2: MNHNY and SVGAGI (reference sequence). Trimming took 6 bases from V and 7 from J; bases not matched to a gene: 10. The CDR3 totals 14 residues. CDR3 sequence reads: CASRRQGQSVEAFF. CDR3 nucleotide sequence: TGTGCCAGCAGGAGACAGGGGCAATCGGTTGAAGCTTTCTTT.

CDR3 in DNA: TGTGCCAGCAGGCGACAGGGAGAAATCGGCTACACCTTC. Its protein is CASRRQGEIGYTF. V gene TRBV6-1 combines with J gene TRBJ1-2; 7 positions match TRBD1. Germline-derived CDR1 and CDR2 are MNHNS and SASEGT. Losses at the gene ends were 6 bases for V and 8 bases for J; bases not matched to a gene: 9. This CDR3 contains 13 residues.

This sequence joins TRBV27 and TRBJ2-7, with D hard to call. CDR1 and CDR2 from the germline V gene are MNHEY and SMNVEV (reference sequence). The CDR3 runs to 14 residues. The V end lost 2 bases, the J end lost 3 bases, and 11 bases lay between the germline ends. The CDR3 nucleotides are TGTGCCAGCAGTTTAAGGTTGGGCAGCTACGAGCAGTACTTC. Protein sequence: CASSLRLGSYEQYF.

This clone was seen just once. The CDR3 bases are TGCGCCAGCAGTTGGGGACTAGCGGGAGGCAATGAGCAGTTCTTC. It codes for CASSWGLAGGNEQFF. The chain couples TRBV5-1 to TRBJ2-1, with 15 bases aligning to TRBD2. The CDR3 sequence is 15 residues long. V gave up 5 bases and J gave up 6 bases; unmatched junction bases: 3. Germline V gene data show CDR1 as SGHRS and CDR2 as YFSETQ. The entire variable domain, with the rest obtained from reference TRBV5-1 and TRBJ2-1, is as follows: KAGVTQTPRYLIKTRGQQVTLSCSPISGHRSVSWYQQTPGQGLQFLFEYFSETQRNKGNFPGRFSGRQFSNSRSEMNVSTLELGDSALYLCASSWGLAGGNEQFFGPGTRLTVL.

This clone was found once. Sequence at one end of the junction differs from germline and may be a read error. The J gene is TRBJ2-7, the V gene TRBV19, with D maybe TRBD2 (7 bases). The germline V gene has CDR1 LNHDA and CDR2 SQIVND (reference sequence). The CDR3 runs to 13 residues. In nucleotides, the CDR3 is TGTGCCAGTAGTATGGCTGAGGGAGGGGGGCGTCACTTC. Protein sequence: CASSMAEGGGRHF.

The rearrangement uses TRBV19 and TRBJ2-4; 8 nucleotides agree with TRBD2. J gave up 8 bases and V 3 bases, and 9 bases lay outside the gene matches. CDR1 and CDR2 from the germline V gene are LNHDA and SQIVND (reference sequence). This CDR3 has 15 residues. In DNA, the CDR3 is TGTGCCAGTAGTATTGTACTAGCGGCAACCTACATTCAGTACTTC. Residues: CASSIVLAATYIQYF.

This chain's CDR3 is CASSLRGEGEQYF. Here the CDR3 DNA reads TGTGCCAGCAGCTTAAGGGGGGAAGGCGAGCAGTACTTC. This rearrangement joins TRBV7-3 to TRBJ2-7; D possibly corresponds to TRBD2 (6 bases). Trimming cost V 1 base and J 6 bases, with 10 bases left between them. Germline loops: CDR1 SGHTA, CDR2 FQGTGA. This CDR3 has 13 amino acids.

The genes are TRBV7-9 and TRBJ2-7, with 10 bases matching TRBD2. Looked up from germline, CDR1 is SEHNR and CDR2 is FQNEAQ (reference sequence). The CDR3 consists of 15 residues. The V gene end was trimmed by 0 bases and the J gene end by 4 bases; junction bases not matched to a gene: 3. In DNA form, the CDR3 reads TGTGCCAGCAGCTTAGCGAGCGGGAGGGGGTACGAGCAGTACTTC. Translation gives CASSLASGRGYEQYF.

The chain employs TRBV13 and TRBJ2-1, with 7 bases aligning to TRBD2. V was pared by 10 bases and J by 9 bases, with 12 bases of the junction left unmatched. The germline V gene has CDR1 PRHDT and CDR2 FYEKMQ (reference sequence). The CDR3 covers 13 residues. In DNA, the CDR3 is TGTGCCACCACCCGAGGCGGGAGTAGTGAGCAGTTCTTC. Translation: CATTRGGSSEQFF.

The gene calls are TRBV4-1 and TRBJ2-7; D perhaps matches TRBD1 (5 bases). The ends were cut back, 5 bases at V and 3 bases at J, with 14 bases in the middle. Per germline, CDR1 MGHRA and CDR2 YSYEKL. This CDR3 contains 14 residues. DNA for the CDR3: TGCGCCAGCAGCTTATCTGACAGAGACTACGAGCAGTACTTC. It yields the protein CASSLSDRDYEQYF.

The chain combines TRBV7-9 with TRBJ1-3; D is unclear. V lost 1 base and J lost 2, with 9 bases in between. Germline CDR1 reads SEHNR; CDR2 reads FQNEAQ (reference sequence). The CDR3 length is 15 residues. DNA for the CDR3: TGTGCCAGCAGCTTAGACTTTTCGGCTGGAAACACCATATATTTT. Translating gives CASSLDFSAGNTIYF.

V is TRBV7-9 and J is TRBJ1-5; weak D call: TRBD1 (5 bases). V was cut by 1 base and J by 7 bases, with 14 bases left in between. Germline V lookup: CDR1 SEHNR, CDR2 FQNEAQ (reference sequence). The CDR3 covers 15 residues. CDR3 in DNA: TGTGCCAGCAGCTTAGGGCTTAGGGGAGGACAGCCCCAGCATTTT. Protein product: CASSLGLRGGQPQHF.

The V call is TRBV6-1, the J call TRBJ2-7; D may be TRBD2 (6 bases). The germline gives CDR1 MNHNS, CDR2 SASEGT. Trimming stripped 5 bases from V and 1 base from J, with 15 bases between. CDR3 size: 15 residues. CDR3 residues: CASSPTRAPSYEQYF. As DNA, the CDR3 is TGTGCCAGCAGTCCGACTAGAGCCCCTTCCTACGAGCAGTACTTC.

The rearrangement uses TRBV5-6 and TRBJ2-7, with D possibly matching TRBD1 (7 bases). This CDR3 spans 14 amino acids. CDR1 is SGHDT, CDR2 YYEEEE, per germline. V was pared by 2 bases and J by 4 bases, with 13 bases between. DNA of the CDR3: TGTGCCAGCAGCTTCGGCAGGGGGAGGTACGAGCAGTACTTC. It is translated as CASSFGRGRYEQYF.

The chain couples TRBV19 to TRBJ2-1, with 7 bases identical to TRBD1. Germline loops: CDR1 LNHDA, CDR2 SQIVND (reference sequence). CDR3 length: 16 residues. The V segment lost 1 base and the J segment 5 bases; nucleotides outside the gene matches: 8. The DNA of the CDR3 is TGTGCCAGTAGTATAGGACAGGGCATCCCGGACAATGAGCAGTTCTTC. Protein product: CASSIGQGIPDNEQFF.